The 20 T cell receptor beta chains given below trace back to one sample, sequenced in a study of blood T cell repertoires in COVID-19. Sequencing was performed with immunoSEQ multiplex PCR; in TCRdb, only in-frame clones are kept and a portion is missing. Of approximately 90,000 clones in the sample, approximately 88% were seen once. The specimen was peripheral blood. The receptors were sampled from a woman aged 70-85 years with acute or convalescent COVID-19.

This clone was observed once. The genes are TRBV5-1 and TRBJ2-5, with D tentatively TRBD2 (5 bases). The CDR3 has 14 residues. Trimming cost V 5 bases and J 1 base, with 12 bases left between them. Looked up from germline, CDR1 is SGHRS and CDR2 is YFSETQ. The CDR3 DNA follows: TGCGCCAGCAGAGAGGGCCCGAGCCAAGAGACCCAGTACTTC. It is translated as CASREGPSQETQYF.

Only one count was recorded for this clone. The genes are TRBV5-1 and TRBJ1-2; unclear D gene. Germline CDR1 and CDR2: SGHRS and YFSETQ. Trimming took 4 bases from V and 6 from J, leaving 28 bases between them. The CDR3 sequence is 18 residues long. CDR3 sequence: CASSHKILTQALLDGYTF. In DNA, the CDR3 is TGCGCCAGCAGCCACAAAATTTTGACCCAGGCGCTTCTGGATGGCTACACCTTC.

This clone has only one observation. The CDR3 nucleotides read TGCGCCAGCAGCCCCCAACTGCAGGGGATGGAGACCCAGTACTTC. Translation: CASSPQLQGMETQYF. This chain links TRBV5-1 with TRBJ2-5, with D possibly TRBD1 on 6 matching bases. Trimming shortened V by 4 bases and J by 5 bases, and 18 bases separated the two germline ends. CDR1 is SGHRS and CDR2 is YFSETQ in the germline V gene. The CDR3 is made up of 15 amino acids.

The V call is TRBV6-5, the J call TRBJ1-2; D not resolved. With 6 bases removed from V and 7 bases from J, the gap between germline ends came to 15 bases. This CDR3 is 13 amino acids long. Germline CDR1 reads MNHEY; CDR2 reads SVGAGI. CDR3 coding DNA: TGTGCCAGCAGCCTTGGAACAGTCTCTGGCTACACCTTC. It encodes CASSLGTVSGYTF.

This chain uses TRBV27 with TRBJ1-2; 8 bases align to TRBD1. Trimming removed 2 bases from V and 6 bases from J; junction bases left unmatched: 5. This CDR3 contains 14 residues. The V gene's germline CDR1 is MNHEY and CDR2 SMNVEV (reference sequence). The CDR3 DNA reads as TGTGCCAGCAGTTTAGATCGGACAGGGAATGGCTACACCTTC. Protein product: CASSLDRTGNGYTF.

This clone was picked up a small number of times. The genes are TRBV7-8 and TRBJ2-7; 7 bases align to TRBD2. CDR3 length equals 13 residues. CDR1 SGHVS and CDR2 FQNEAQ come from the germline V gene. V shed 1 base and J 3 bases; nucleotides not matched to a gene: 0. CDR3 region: CASSLGGGYEQYV. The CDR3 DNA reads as TGTGCCAGCAGCTTAGGCGGGGGCTACGAGCAGTACGTC.

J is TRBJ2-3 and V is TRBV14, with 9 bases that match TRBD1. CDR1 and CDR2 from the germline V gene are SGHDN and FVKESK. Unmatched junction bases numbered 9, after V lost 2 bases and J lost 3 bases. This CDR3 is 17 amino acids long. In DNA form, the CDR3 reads TGTGCCAGCAGCCAAAGGGCCGGGACAGGGTCTACAGATACGCAGTATTTT. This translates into CASSQRAGTGSTDTQYF.

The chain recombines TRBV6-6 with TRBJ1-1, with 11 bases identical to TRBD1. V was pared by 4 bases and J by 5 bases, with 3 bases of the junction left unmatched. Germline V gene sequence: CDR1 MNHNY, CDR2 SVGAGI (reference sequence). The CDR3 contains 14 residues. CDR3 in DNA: TGTGCCAGCAGTTCCGGACAGGGGGCGACTGAAGCTTTCTTT. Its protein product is CASSSGQGATEAFF.

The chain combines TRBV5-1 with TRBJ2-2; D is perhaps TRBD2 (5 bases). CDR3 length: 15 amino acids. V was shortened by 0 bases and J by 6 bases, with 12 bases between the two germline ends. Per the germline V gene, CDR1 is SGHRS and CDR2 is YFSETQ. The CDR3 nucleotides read TGCGCCAGCAGCTTGGTAGGCGGAGGCCCCGGGGAGCTGTTTTTT. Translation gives CASSLVGGGPGELFF.

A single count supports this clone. CDR3 amino acids: CATSRDDRSRSSGNTIYF. The DNA of the CDR3 is TGTGCCACCAGCAGAGATGACCGTTCCCGGAGCTCTGGAAACACCATATATTTT. This sequence joins TRBV15 and TRBJ1-3; D ambiguous. The V end was cut by 0 bases, the J end by 0 bases, with 15 bases between. The CDR3 loop spans 18 amino acids. Germline CDR1 and CDR2: LNHNV and YYDKDF (reference sequence).

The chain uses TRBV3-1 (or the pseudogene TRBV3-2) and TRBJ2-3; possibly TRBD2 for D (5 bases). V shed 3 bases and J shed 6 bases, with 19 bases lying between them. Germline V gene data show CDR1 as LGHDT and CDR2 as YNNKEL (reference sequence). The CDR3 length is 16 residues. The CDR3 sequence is CASSHQAGVLSDTQYF. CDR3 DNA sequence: TGTGCCAGCAGCCACCAGGCCGGGGTTTTGTCTGATACGCAGTATTTT.

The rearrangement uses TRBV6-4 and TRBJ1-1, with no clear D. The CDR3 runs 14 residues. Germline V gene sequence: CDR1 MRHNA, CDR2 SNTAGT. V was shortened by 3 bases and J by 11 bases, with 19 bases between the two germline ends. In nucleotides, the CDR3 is TGTGCCAGCAGTGAAAGGGCGGGTCACGGGCAGGCTTTCTTT. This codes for CASSERAGHGQAFF.

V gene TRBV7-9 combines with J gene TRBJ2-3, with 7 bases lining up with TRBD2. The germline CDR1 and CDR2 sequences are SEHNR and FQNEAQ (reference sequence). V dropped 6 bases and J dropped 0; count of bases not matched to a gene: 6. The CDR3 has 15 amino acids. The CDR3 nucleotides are TGTGCCAGCAGGGCTACTAGCGTAAGCACAGATACGCAGTATTTT. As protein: CASRATSVSTDTQYF.

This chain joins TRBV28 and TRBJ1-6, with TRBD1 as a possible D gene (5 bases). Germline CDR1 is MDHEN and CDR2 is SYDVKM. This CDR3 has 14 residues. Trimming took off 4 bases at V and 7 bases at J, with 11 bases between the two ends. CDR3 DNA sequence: TGTGCCAGCAGTTCCGGGACTGCGAATTCACCCCTCCACTTT. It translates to CASSSGTANSPLHF.

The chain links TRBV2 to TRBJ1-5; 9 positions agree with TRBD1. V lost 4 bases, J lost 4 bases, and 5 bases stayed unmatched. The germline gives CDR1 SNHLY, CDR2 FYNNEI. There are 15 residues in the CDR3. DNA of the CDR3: TGTGCCAGCAGTGGACAGGGGGGAATGAATCAGCCCCAGCATTTT. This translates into CASSGQGGMNQPQHF.

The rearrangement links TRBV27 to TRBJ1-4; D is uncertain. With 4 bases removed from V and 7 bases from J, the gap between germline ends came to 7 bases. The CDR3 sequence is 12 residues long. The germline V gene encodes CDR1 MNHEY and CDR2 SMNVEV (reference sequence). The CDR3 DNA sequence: TGTGCCAGCAGTTGGGGAGGTGAAAAACTGTTTTTT. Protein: CASSWGGEKLFF.

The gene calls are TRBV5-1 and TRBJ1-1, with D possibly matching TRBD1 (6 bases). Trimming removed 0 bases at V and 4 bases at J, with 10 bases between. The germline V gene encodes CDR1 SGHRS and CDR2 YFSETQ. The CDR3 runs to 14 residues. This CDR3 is CASSLVSGATEAFF. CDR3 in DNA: TGCGCCAGCAGCTTGGTTTCAGGGGCCACTGAAGCTTTCTTT. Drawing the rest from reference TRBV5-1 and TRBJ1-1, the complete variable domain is KAGVTQTPRYLIKTRGQQVTLSCSPISGHRSVSWYQQTPGQGLQFLFEYFSETQRNKGNFPGRFSGRQFSNSRSEMNVSTLELGDSALYLCASSLVSGATEAFFGQGTRLTVV.

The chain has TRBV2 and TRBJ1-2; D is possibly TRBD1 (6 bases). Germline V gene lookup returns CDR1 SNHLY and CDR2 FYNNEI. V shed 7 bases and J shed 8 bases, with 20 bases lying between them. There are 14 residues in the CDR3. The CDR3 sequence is CASTPDSLRRGYTF. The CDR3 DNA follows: TGTGCCAGCACCCCGGACAGCCTTCGTCGCGGCTACACCTTC.

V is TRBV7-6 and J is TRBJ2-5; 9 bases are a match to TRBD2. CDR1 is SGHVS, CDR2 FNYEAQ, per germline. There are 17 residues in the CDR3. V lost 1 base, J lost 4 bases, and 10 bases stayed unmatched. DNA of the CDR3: TGTGCCAGCAGCTTAGGGGTCGCTAGCGGGGCGGGAGAGACCCAGTACTTC. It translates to CASSLGVASGAGETQYF.

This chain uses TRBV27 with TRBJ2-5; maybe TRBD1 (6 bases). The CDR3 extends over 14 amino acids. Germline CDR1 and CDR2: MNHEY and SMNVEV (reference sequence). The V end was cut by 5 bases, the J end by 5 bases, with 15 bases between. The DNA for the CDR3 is TGTGCCAGCAGTCACTGGGAAACAGGGGAGACCCAGTACTTC. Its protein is CASSHWETGETQYF.